This T cell receptor beta chain comes out of a study of circulating and synovial CD4+ cells in juvenile arthritis. V gave up 2 bases and J gave up 5 bases, with 12 bases separating them. The CDR3 contains 14 residues. Germline loops: CDR1 MNHNS, CDR2 SASEGT. Repertoires were generated with immunoSEQ multiplex PCR, while TCRdb's copy carries only in-frame clones and drops some. The sample includes about 35,000 clones, over 90% of them seen just once. This clone was detected only once. V and J are TRBV6-1 and TRBJ2-5; maybe TRBD1 (6 bases). The source is a human donor with juvenile idiopathic arthritis. Specimen: CD4+ T cells from blood. The CDR3 reads CASSEQDRKETQYF. Written as DNA, the CDR3 is TGTGCCAGCAGTGAACAGGACAGAAAGGAGACCCAGTACTTC.